Below, 10 T cell receptor beta chains from the same sample are listed, as sequenced in a study of T cell repertoires in cytomegalovirus infection. One entry per CDR3 protein, called by TCRdb with MiXCR from the reads. The data contain around 310,000 distinct CDR3 sequences, about 17% of them seen just once; the ten biggest clones take up about 11%. Source material: PBMCs. The receptor source for this set is a human donor in good health (CMV status not recorded). Some clones in this sample may be carry-over from other donors' samples.

This clonotype was counted ten times or more. The rearrangement links TRBV5-6 to TRBJ1-5; 8 bases map to TRBD1. This CDR3 has 17 residues. Germline V gene lookup returns CDR1 SGHDT and CDR2 YYEEEE. Germline trimming cut 0 bases from V and 2 bases from J; bases unmatched to any gene: 7. CDR3 coding DNA: TGTGCCAGCAGCTTGGGTGCCAGGGGGCTCGGCAATCAGCCCCAGCATTTT. This encodes CASSLGARGLGNQPQHF. Complete variable domain (other parts from reference TRBV5-6 and TRBJ1-5): DAGVTQSPTHLIKTRGQQVTLRCSPKSGHDTVSWYQQALGQGPQFIFQYYEEEERQRGNFPDRFSGHQFPNYSSELNVNALLLGDSALYLCASSLGARGLGNQPQHFGDGTRLSIL.

In its sample, this clonotype was seen many times. V usage is TRBV4-3 and J usage is TRBJ1-2; TRBD1 matches at 9 bases. The germline gives CDR1 LGHNA, CDR2 YSLEER. This CDR3 comprises 15 residues. V lost 3 bases and J lost 1; bases outside the gene matches: 3. The CDR3 DNA follows: TGCGCCAGCAGCCAGGACAGGGGCCATAACTATGGCTACACCTTC. Encoded protein: CASSQDRGHNYGYTF.

J is TRBJ1-1 and V is TRBV27; 8 bases line up with TRBD1. Germline CDR1 is MNHEY and CDR2 is SMNVEV (reference sequence). The trim removed 1 base at V and 1 base at J, leaving 2 bases unmatched. This CDR3 has 15 residues. The CDR3 nucleotides read TGTGCCAGCAGTTTATGGACAGGGCGGAACACTGAAGCTTTCTTT. This translates into CASSLWTGRNTEAFF.

The V and J genes are TRBV5-4 and TRBJ2-3; maybe TRBD2 (6 bases). Germline-derived CDR1 and CDR2 are SGHNT and YYREEE (reference sequence). Between the trimmed V and J ends, which lost 5 bases and 3 bases, there was a span of 16 bases. This CDR3 is 15 amino acids long. This CDR3 reads CASSQDYSSTDTQYF. CDR3 in DNA: TGTGCCAGCAGTCAGGACTACTCGTCGACAGATACGCAGTATTTT.

The chain joins TRBV2 to TRBJ2-2, with no clear D. CDR3 length equals 15 residues. V lost 4 bases, J lost 5 bases, and 14 bases lay in between. Germline V lookup: CDR1 SNHLY, CDR2 FYNNEI. DNA for the CDR3: TGTGCCAGCAGTGTAGGGCAGTCGAGGACCGGGGAGCTGTTTTTT. Translation gives CASSVGQSRTGELFF.

This clonotype was detected many times. The rearrangement uses TRBV7-2 and TRBJ2-7; D might be TRBD2 (5 bases). The length of the CDR3 is 13 residues. Trimming took 5 bases from V and 7 from J, leaving 15 bases between them. Germline lookup yields CDR1 SGHTA and CDR2 FQGNSA. CDR3 residues: CASSPFSTREQYF. The CDR3 DNA follows: TGTGCCAGCAGCCCCTTCAGTACTAGGGAGCAGTACTTC.

This chain links TRBV25-1 with TRBJ1-4; 7 nucleotides line up with TRBD1. The V gene end was trimmed by 3 bases and the J gene end by 5 bases; junction bases not matched to a gene: 6. Germline CDR1 reads MGHDK; CDR2 reads SYGVNS. This CDR3 region has 15 residues. The CDR3 sequence is CASSDVQGINEKLFF. The DNA for the CDR3 is TGTGCCAGCAGTGACGTACAGGGGATAAATGAAAAACTGTTTTTT.

This clonotype was counted only a few times. The genes are TRBV6-2 or TRBV6-3 and TRBJ1-1, with a weak D call TRBD1 (6 bases). The CDR3 totals 17 residues. The germline gives CDR1 MNHEY, CDR2 SVGEGT. V shed 0 bases and J shed 3 bases, with 17 bases lying between them. CDR3: CASSYSSQGRRDTEAFF. CDR3 bases: TGTGCCAGCAGTTACTCGTCTCAGGGGCGCCGGGACACTGAAGCTTTCTTT.

J is TRBJ2-7 and V is TRBV23-1, with D perhaps TRBD1 (5 bases). TRBV23-1 belongs to the ORF category, with a function that is uncertain. The CDR3 covers 14 residues. The V and J ends lost 2 bases and 4 bases respectively, with 12 bases between them. CDR3: CASSQTTGQYEQYF. CDR3 nucleotide sequence: TGCGCCAGCAGTCAAACAACAGGACAATACGAGCAGTACTTC.

This clonotype was picked up many times. The chain has TRBV7-3 and TRBJ2-3; 7 nucleotides agree with TRBD2. The V segment lost 2 bases and the J segment 1 base; nucleotides outside the gene matches: 3. This CDR3 has 15 amino acids. CDR1 SGHTA and CDR2 FQGTGA come from the germline V gene. The CDR3, as DNA: TGTGCCAGCAGCTTAGGAGCGGGGCGCACAGATACGCAGTATTTT. It encodes CASSLGAGRTDTQYF.